This entry describes one TCR beta chain. This CDR3 is 13 amino acids long. Germline CDR1 is SEHNR and CDR2 is FQNEAQ (reference sequence). V lost 2 bases and J lost 3, with 8 bases in between. The sample belongs to a study of blood T cell repertoires in COVID-19. At the level of the study: COVID-19 samples, acute and convalescent, were from the United States, Italy and Spain. T cells, B-cell-depleted T cells, or PBMCs supplied cDNA or gDNA.

Authors' data handling: It was from reference gene primer amplification that nucleated cell counts were estimated. TCRdb's copy holds only in-frame clones and misses some; the assay was immunoSEQ multiplex PCR. V and J calls and clone size are as listed in that table; D and trimming were resolved from the DNA. The sample gives around 47,000 clones, about 86% of which show up once; around 44% is in the top ten. The sequence derives from a human donor in a cohort sampled during active COVID-19. The sample was peripheral blood. The chain links TRBV7-9 to TRBJ2-7; D perhaps matches TRBD2 (5 bases). The CDR3 here is CASSLNRGYEQYV. DNA for the CDR3: TGTGCCAGCAGCTTAAACCGGGGCTACGAGCAGTACGTC.